This T cell receptor (beta chain) derives from a study of blood T cell repertoires in COVID-19. The wider study: The samples span acute and convalescent COVID-19 from the United States, Italy and Spain.

The ends lost 4 bases at V and 1 base at J; junction bases unmatched: 4. Germline CDR1 reads MNHEY; CDR2 reads SVGEGT. The CDR3 length is 17 residues. Using immunoSEQ multiplex PCR, the repertoire was profiled, and TCRdb retains in-frame clones only, with some absent. This sample has some 400,000 clones, with approximately 90% found just once. Sequencing input: PBMCs or T cells enriched from blood (not recorded which). The sequence came from a young man who had recovered from COVID-19. V gene TRBV6-2 or TRBV6-3 combines with J gene TRBJ2-6; 10 bases agree with TRBD1. In nucleotides, the CDR3 is TGTGCCAGCAGTTCTGGGACAGGGGATTCTGGGGCCAACGTCCTGACTTTC. Its translation: CASSSGTGDSGANVLTF.